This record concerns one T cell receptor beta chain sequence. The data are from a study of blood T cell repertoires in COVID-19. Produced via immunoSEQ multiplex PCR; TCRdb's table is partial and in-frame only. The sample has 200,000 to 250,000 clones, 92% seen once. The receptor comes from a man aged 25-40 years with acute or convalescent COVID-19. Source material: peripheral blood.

CDR3 bases: TGCGCCAGCAGCTCCTCAGGGACTATCTCCTATAATTCACCCCTCCACTTT. Translation gives CASSSSGTISYNSPLHF. V usage is TRBV5-1 and J usage is TRBJ1-6, with D perhaps TRBD1 (5 bases). Germline-derived CDR1 and CDR2 are SGHRS and YFSETQ. V was trimmed by 3 bases and J by 0 bases, leaving 13 bases between them. This CDR3 is built from 17 residues.